The 23 T cell receptor beta chains reported below all come from one sample, sequenced in a study of cytomegalovirus exposure and HLA in healthy donors listed by TCRdb under 2017. Library construction relied on the immunoSEQ multiplex PCR assay. A mixture of 60 forward primers for TCR Vbeta segments and 13 reverse primers for TCR Jbeta segments was used in the multiplex PCR. TCRdb mirrors the immuneACCESS table, restricted to in-frame sequences. Some clones are absent from its copies; in checked studies, under half trace to an unresolved V gene, and the reason for the others is unknown. The table for this sample lists approximately 120,000 clones. Of the sample, 2% falls within the top ten clones. The sample taken for sequencing was PBMCs. Receptor source: a woman in her sixties in good health and CMV-seronegative.

The rearrangement links TRBV19 to TRBJ2-7, with a possible D match to TRBD1 (6 bases). The V and J ends lost 6 bases and 4 bases respectively, with 7 bases between them. Germline V CDR1 and CDR2: LNHDA, SQIVND (reference sequence). CDR3 length: 11 residues. The CDR3 bases are TGTGCCAGTAGCCAGGGGTACGAGCAGTACTTC. This encodes CASSQGYEQYF.

This rearrangement joins TRBV6-5 to TRBJ2-7; tentative D call: TRBD1 (5 bases). The V gene's germline CDR1 is MNHEY and CDR2 SVGAGI. Trimming pared 5 bases from V and 2 bases from J, leaving 16 bases between. CDR3 length: 15 residues. The CDR3 region has the DNA TGTGCCAGCAGTGCCTCCTTAGAAGGGGCCTACGAGCAGTACTTC. It codes for CASSASLEGAYEQYF.

The V gene is TRBV5-1, the J gene TRBJ2-2; D might be TRBD1 (6 bases). This CDR3 has 15 residues. Germline CDR1 reads SGHRS; CDR2 reads YFSETQ. Between the trimmed V and J ends, which lost 4 bases and 2 bases, there was a span of 12 bases. The CDR3 coding sequence is TGCGCCAGCAGCCCCGGCAGGGGAAACACCGGGGAGCTGTTTTTT. Its protein product is CASSPGRGNTGELFF.

With respect to this clone: Distinct nucleotide sequences in the sample also encode this CDR3. This chain links TRBV28 with TRBJ1-1; TRBD1 aligns across 8 bases. The CDR3 covers 12 residues. Germline lookup yields CDR1 MDHEN and CDR2 SYDVKM. V lost 2 bases, J lost 7 bases, and 0 bases stayed unmatched. The CDR3 DNA is TGTGCCAGCAGTTTAGGACAGGGTGAAGCTTTCTTT. Its translation: CASSLGQGEAFF.

This chain links TRBV7-2 with TRBJ1-1; D uncertain. Germline V gene data show CDR1 as SGHTA and CDR2 as FQGNSA. Trimming left V 0 bases short and J 0 bases short, with 5 bases between. The CDR3 has 14 residues. CDR3 amino acids: CASSLAFVNTEAFF. The DNA of the CDR3 is TGTGCCAGCAGCTTAGCTTTCGTGAACACTGAAGCTTTCTTT. Supplemented by reference TRBV7-2 and TRBJ1-1, the full variable domain reads GAGVSQSPSNKVTEKGKDVELRCDPISGHTALYWYRQSLGQGLEFLIYFQGNSAPDKSGLPSDRFSAERTGGSVSTLTIQRTQQEDSAVYLCASSLAFVNTEAFFGQGTRLTVV.

This sequence joins TRBV19 and TRBJ2-6, with a possible D match to TRBD2 (5 bases). This CDR3 is built from 17 residues. Germline CDR1 LNHDA, CDR2 SQIVND (reference sequence). Trimming took off 1 base at V and 4 bases at J, with 14 bases between the two ends. CDR3 sequence (DNA): TGTGCCAGTAGTATAGTGGCCCGGGGTTCCGGGGCCAACGTCCTGACTTTC. It codes for CASSIVARGSGANVLTF.

V gene TRBV28 combines with J gene TRBJ1-4; no firm D call. This CDR3 has 14 amino acids. Germline V gene sequence: CDR1 MDHEN, CDR2 SYDVKM. Trimming left V 6 bases short and J 8 bases short, with 16 bases between. The CDR3 nucleotides are TGTGCCAGCAGCCGAAGTTATTCCAGGGAAAAACTGTTTTTT. Its translation is CASSRSYSREKLFF.

The V gene is TRBV5-1, the J gene TRBJ2-1, with 9 nucleotides matching TRBD1. This CDR3 spans 15 amino acids. Germline CDR1 reads SGHRS; CDR2 reads YFSETQ. The trim removed 7 bases at V and 7 bases at J, leaving 12 bases unmatched. The CDR3, as DNA: TGCGCCAGCTCCCGACAGGGGGACCTACCAAATGAGCAGTTCTTC. This encodes CASSRQGDLPNEQFF.

The chain recombines TRBV18 with TRBJ1-5; D may be TRBD1 (6 bases). V was trimmed by 2 bases and J by 3 bases, leaving 11 bases between them. Germline lookup yields CDR1 KGHSH and CDR2 LQKENI. The CDR3 contains 15 residues. The CDR3 nucleotides are TGTGCCAGCTCACCAACAGGGCGGGCCAATCAGCCCCAGCATTTT. Translating gives CASSPTGRANQPQHF.

The chain links TRBV2 to TRBJ1-1; D uncertain. Germline-derived CDR1 and CDR2 are SNHLY and FYNNEI. CDR3 length: 15 amino acids. Trimming pared 2 bases from V and 3 bases from J, leaving 13 bases between. The CDR3 DNA reads TGTGCCAGCAGTGAAATGCCGCTTAGAGACACTGAAGCTTTCTTT. Residues: CASSEMPLRDTEAFF. The whole variable domain, remainder taken from reference TRBV2 and TRBJ1-1, is EPEVTQTPSHQVTQMGQEVILRCVPISNHLYFYWYRQILGQKVEFLVSFYNNEISEKSEIFDDQFSVERPDGSNFTLKIRSTKLEDSAMYFCASSEMPLRDTEAFFGQGTRLTVV.

The V gene is TRBV5-1, the J gene TRBJ2-1; 12 nucleotides match TRBD2. V lost 8 bases to trimming and J lost 4 bases; unmatched junction nucleotides: 7. The CDR3 spans 15 residues. Per the germline V gene, CDR1 is SGHRS and CDR2 is YFSETQ. CDR3 sequence (DNA): TGCGCCAGTAGGACTAGCGGGGAACCATACAATGAGCAGTTCTTC. Encoded protein: CASRTSGEPYNEQFF.

The CDR3 reads CASSSRLAGPYNEQFF. DNA of the CDR3: TGTGCCAGCAGTTCGAGACTAGCGGGTCCGTACAATGAGCAGTTCTTC. The chain couples TRBV6-5 to TRBJ2-1, with 10 nucleotides matching TRBD2. Germline trimming cut 4 bases from V and 4 bases from J; bases unmatched to any gene: 7. This CDR3 contains 16 residues. Germline CDR1 MNHEY, CDR2 SVGAGI.

The chain is built from TRBV2 and TRBJ1-1; D not resolved. CDR1 SNHLY and CDR2 FYNNEI come from the germline V gene. This CDR3 has 13 residues. V lost 0 bases and J lost 10, with 12 bases in between. The CDR3 DNA is TGTGCCAGCAGTGAAGCTTGGCAGGCCCTAGCTTTCTTT. This translates into CASSEAWQALAFF.

The J gene is TRBJ2-1, the V gene TRBV5-1, with D maybe TRBD2 (6 bases). The V end was cut by 0 bases, the J end by 8 bases, with 18 bases between. Germline-derived CDR1 and CDR2 are SGHRS and YFSETQ. The CDR3 is 16 amino acids. The CDR3 spells CASSLVSGGTGDEQFF. For the CDR3, the DNA is TGCGCCAGCAGCTTGGTTAGCGGAGGTACGGGGGATGAGCAGTTCTTC.

The chain carries TRBV29-1 and TRBJ2-5, with TRBD1 matching 8 bases. CDR1 is SQVTM and CDR2 is ANQGSEA in the germline V gene. The CDR3 consists of 12 residues. V gave up 6 bases and J gave up 4 bases; unmatched junction bases: 4. The CDR3 is CSVRGQAETQYF. The DNA for the CDR3 is TGCAGCGTCCGGGGACAGGCAGAGACCCAGTACTTC.

J is TRBJ2-7 and V is TRBV7-6, with D tentatively TRBD1 (6 bases). CDR1 and CDR2 from the germline V gene are SGHVS and FNYEAQ. The CDR3 length is 12 residues. V was cut by 2 bases and J by 8 bases, with 10 bases left in between. CDR3 amino acids: CASSLKGEKQYF. Written as DNA, the CDR3 is TGTGCCAGCAGCTTAAAGGGGGAGAAGCAGTACTTC.

The chain has TRBV18 and TRBJ2-5; 8 bases fit TRBD1. The junction had 9 bases not matched to a gene; V was cut back by 5 bases and J by 4 bases. Germline values: CDR1 KGHSH, CDR2 LQKENI. The length of the CDR3 is 15 residues. The CDR3 sequence is CASSTGQGRGETQYF. CDR3 in DNA: TGTGCCAGCTCAACCGGACAGGGAAGGGGAGAGACCCAGTACTTC.

The J gene is TRBJ2-5, the V gene TRBV6-5, with TRBD1 matching over 7 bases. Trimming at V came to 5 bases and at J to 4 bases, leaving 10 bases not matched to a gene. This CDR3 spans 15 amino acids. CDR1 and CDR2 from the germline V gene are MNHEY and SVGAGI. The chain's CDR3 is CASSPIRRQGETQYF. The DNA for the CDR3 is TGTGCCAGCAGTCCTATCCGGAGACAGGGAGAGACCCAGTACTTC.

V usage is TRBV7-9 and J usage is TRBJ2-3; tentative D call: TRBD1 (6 bases). This CDR3 is built from 17 residues. Germline CDR1 and CDR2: SEHNR and FQNEAQ (reference sequence). The V gene lost 0 bases and the J gene lost 3 bases, with 16 bases spanning the gap. CDR3: CASSLARDTTPTDTQYF. Written as DNA, the CDR3 is TGTGCCAGCAGCTTAGCTCGGGACACGACCCCTACAGATACGCAGTATTTT.

The chain combines TRBV10-2 with TRBJ2-3; no clear D. This CDR3 has 12 residues. Germline lookup yields CDR1 WSHSY and CDR2 SAAADI. Trimming shortened V by 6 bases and J by 0 bases, and 4 bases separated the two germline ends. CDR3 protein: CASRASTDTQYF. CDR3 sequence (DNA): TGCGCCAGCAGGGCAAGCACAGATACGCAGTATTTT.

The chain couples TRBV4-1 to TRBJ2-3, with D tentatively TRBD2 (6 bases). Germline lookup yields CDR1 MGHRA and CDR2 YSYEKL. Trimming removed 4 bases from V and 0 bases from J, with 20 bases in between. The CDR3 is 18 amino acids. In DNA form, the CDR3 reads TGCGCCAGCAGCCTATATCCCCCCATAGCGGCTAGCACAGATACGCAGTATTTT. Translation: CASSLYPPIAASTDTQYF.

The chain is built from TRBV7-9 and TRBJ2-2; TRBD2 matches 10 bases. J lost 4 bases, V lost 6 bases, and 11 bases had no gene match. The CDR3 is 17 amino acids. Germline loops: CDR1 SEHNR, CDR2 FQNEAQ (reference sequence). The CDR3 reads CASRYRPAGGATGELFF. The DNA of the CDR3 is TGTGCCAGCAGGTATCGACCAGCGGGAGGGGCCACCGGGGAGCTGTTTTTT. The full variable domain, completed using reference TRBV7-9 and TRBJ2-2, is DTGVSQNPRHKITKRGQNVTFRCDPISEHNRLYWYRQTLGQGPEFLTYFQNEAQLEKSRLLSDRFSAERPKGSFSTLEIQRTEQGDSAMYLCASRYRPAGGATGELFFGEGSRLTVL.

The chain employs TRBV19 and TRBJ2-7; maybe TRBD1 (6 bases). Germline V gene data show CDR1 as LNHDA and CDR2 as SQIVND (reference sequence). This CDR3 is built from 13 residues. The V end was cut by 10 bases, the J end by 2 bases, with 15 bases between. CDR3 region: CATAAGQTYEQYF. CDR3 bases: TGTGCCACCGCGGCCGGACAGACCTACGAGCAGTACTTC.